The source of this T cell receptor (beta chain) is a study of OX40 agonist ivuxolimab in advanced cancers. Turning to the study itself: A mean age of about 59 years, range roughly 23 to 85, was recorded, and roughly 80% were male. Study results and limitations: Individuals who were partial responders at 0.1-3.0 mg/kg had clonal expansion that ranked among the lowest.

Germline V gene data show CDR1 as SNHLY and CDR2 as FYNNEI. This CDR3 is 16 amino acids long. Losses at the gene ends were 6 bases for V and 8 bases for J; bases not matched to a gene: 9. Produced via immunoSEQ multiplex PCR; TCRdb's table is partial and in-frame only. Among 80,000 to 100,000 clones listed, approximately 90% were seen once. Blood specimens came from baseline, cycle 4 day 1, and cycle 7 day 1. This clone was recorded only once. The antigen is not known. Here the sequenced sample was CD4+ or CD8+ T cells sorted from blood, taken in a trial of the OX40 agonist ivuxolimab. The chain recombines TRBV2 with TRBJ2-4; 14 bases align to TRBD2. The clonotype comes from an adult with an advanced solid tumor such as melanoma, head and neck, liver or kidney cancer. CDR3 region: CASSARLAGGQDIQYF. As DNA, the CDR3 is TGTGCCAGCAGCGCCCGACTAGCGGGAGGGCAGGACATTCAGTACTTC.